This T cell receptor beta chain came from a study of blood T cell repertoires in COVID-19. For the study at large: Samples of COVID-19 (acute and convalescent) were obtained from the United States, Italy and Spain.

Trimming took off 1 base at V and 2 bases at J, with 8 bases between the two ends. The CDR3 extends over 14 amino acids. Germline V CDR1 and CDR2: MGHRA, YSYEKL. This table comes from immunoSEQ multiplex PCR, and its TCRdb copy is limited to in-frame clones, with some not included. The sample yields over 150,000 clones, under 95% seen once. Those enrolled in Seattle joined during active infection and were followed longitudinally afterward. The V call is TRBV4-1, the J call TRBJ2-5; TRBD2 might be the D (6 bases). Sequenced material: peripheral blood. This clonotype was sampled from a young man with COVID-19, enrolled during active disease. The CDR3 loop reads CASSQAGAQETQYF. CDR3 nucleotide sequence: TGCGCCAGCAGCCAAGCGGGAGCTCAAGAGACCCAGTACTTC.